This T cell receptor beta chain derives from a study of cytomegalovirus exposure and HLA in healthy donors. Only one count was recorded for this clone. Antigen specificity is unknown. General observations from the study: Both high specificity and high sensitivity reportedly marked the classifier's diagnosis of cytomegalovirus status. When analyzed later, a missense DCLRE1C variant was found to be linked to TCR beta V- and J-gene trimming.

The PCR used 60 Vbeta and 13 Jbeta primers. Here immunoSEQ multiplex PCR was the method, and the copy in TCRdb shows in-frame clones only, minus some. This sample carries roughly 220,000 clones, around 64% of them seen once, and the ten largest clones take 2.6%. The CDR3 sequence is 12 residues long. The V gene's germline CDR1 is LNHDA and CDR2 SQIVND (reference sequence). V dropped 10 bases and J dropped 1 base, with 10 bases sitting between them. This receptor was identified in a man between 40 and 49 years old in good health and CMV-seropositive. Sequences were obtained from PBMCs. The chain joins TRBV19 to TRBJ1-1, with D perhaps matching TRBD1 (5 bases). Here the CDR3 reads CATRQPNTEAFF. As DNA, the CDR3 is TGTGCCACCCGACAGCCGAACACTGAAGCTTTCTTT.